The rows below give T cell receptor beta chains drawn from one sample of a study of T cells in Graves' hyperthyroidism and ophthalmopathy. Each CDR3 protein is one row after TCRdb ran MiXCR on the multiplex PCR reads. Of hundreds of thousands of distinct CDR3 sequences in the sample, approximately 25% were seen once. The sequencing sample was made of blood. The receptors shown here come from a woman in her twenties or thirties with Graves' ophthalmopathy. Both conserved end residues are part of each CDR3. The D gene is left open where the match is weak. Part of the rows lack a size; the others show once, few, many or a class for expanded clones.

J gene: TRBJ2-2
D gene: -
V gene: TRBV30
clone size: few
CDR3 protein: CAWSGGTGELFF
CDR3 DNA: TGTGCCTGGAGTGGGGGTACCGGGGAGCTGTTTTTT

J gene: TRBJ1-2
D gene: -
V gene: TRBV6-2/TRBV6-3
clone size: few
CDR3 protein: CASRTHGTDGYTF
CDR3 DNA: TGTGCCAGCAGGACACACGGGACGGATGGCTACACCTTC

J gene: TRBJ2-7
D gene: -
V gene: TRBV20-1
clone size: many
CDR3 protein: CSAMDVRRTYEQYF
CDR3 DNA: TGCAGTGCTATGGACGTGCGAAGGACCTACGAGCAGTACTTC

J gene: TRBJ1-1
D gene: -
V gene: TRBV27
clone size: -
CDR3 protein: CASQRTGGRMNTEAFF
CDR3 DNA: TGTGCCAGCCAACGCACCGGGGGTCGGATGAACACTGAAGCTTTCTTT

J gene: TRBJ2-7
D gene: -
V gene: TRBV10-3
clone size: many
CDR3 protein: CAISSKDANYEQYF
CDR3 DNA: TGTGCCATCAGCTCCAAGGATGCTAACTACGAGCAGTACTTC

J gene: TRBJ1-5
D gene: -
V gene: TRBV2
clone size: -
CDR3 protein: CASSDVSSNQPQHF
CDR3 DNA: TGTGCCAGCAGTGATGTGAGTAGCAATCAGCCCCAGCATTTT

J gene: TRBJ1-5
D gene: -
V gene: TRBV27
clone size: -
CDR3 protein: CASSPIEGPQHF
CDR3 DNA: TGTGCCAGCAGCCCAATTGAGGGGCCCCAGCATTTT

J gene: TRBJ1-6
D gene: TRBD1
V gene: TRBV27
clone size: many
CDR3 protein: CASSLQGAQGNSPLHF
CDR3 DNA: TGTGCCAGCAGTCTCCAGGGGGCCCAGGGTAATTCACCCCTCCACTTT

J gene: TRBJ2-1
D gene: -
V gene: TRBV6-5
clone size: few
CDR3 protein: CASSSRRDNEQFF
CDR3 DNA: TGTGCCAGCAGTTCCCGACGGGACAATGAGCAGTTCTTC

J gene: TRBJ1-2
D gene: -
V gene: TRBV12-5
clone size: few
CDR3 protein: CASYMDYGYTF
CDR3 DNA: TGTGCCTCCTACATGGACTATGGCTACACCTTC

J gene: TRBJ1-1
D gene: -
V gene: TRBV7-3
clone size: many
CDR3 protein: CASSSGQHNTEAFF
CDR3 DNA: TGTGCCAGCAGCTCAGGACAGCACAACACTGAAGCTTTCTTT

J gene: TRBJ1-1
D gene: TRBD1
V gene: TRBV6-2/TRBV6-3
clone size: many
CDR3 protein: CASSKGQGWPTEAFF
CDR3 DNA: TGTGCCAGCAGTAAAGGACAGGGCTGGCCCACGGAAGCTTTCTTT

J gene: TRBJ1-1
D gene: -
V gene: TRBV5-1
clone size: many
CDR3 protein: CASSLRFGAAEAFF
CDR3 DNA: TGCGCCAGCAGCTTGAGGTTCGGTGCCGCTGAAGCTTTCTTT

J gene: TRBJ2-5
D gene: TRBD2
V gene: TRBV4-1
clone size: many
CDR3 protein: CASGAGGQETQYF
CDR3 DNA: TGCGCCAGTGGAGCGGGGGGGCAGGAGACCCAGTACTTC

J gene: TRBJ1-5
D gene: -
V gene: TRBV12-3/TRBV12-4
clone size: few
CDR3 protein: CASSLEIFNQPQHF
CDR3 DNA: TGTGCCAGCAGTTTGGAAATTTTCAATCAGCCCCAGCATTTT

J gene: TRBJ1-3
D gene: -
V gene: TRBV19
clone size: many
CDR3 protein: CASHRFSGNTIYF
CDR3 DNA: TGTGCCAGCCACAGGTTCTCTGGAAACACCATATATTTT

J gene: TRBJ2-7
D gene: TRBD1
V gene: TRBV12-3/TRBV12-4
clone size: -
CDR3 protein: CASSPHGTGAYEQYF
CDR3 DNA: TGTGCCAGCAGCCCCCACGGGACAGGGGCTTACGAGCAGTACTTC

J gene: TRBJ2-7
D gene: -
V gene: TRBV27
clone size: many
CDR3 protein: CASSSTGFEQYF
CDR3 DNA: TGTGCCAGCAGTTCGACAGGCTTCGAGCAGTACTTC

J gene: TRBJ1-5
D gene: -
V gene: TRBV11-2
clone size: many
CDR3 protein: CASSLGQFNQPQHF
CDR3 DNA: TGTGCCAGCAGCTTAGGACAGTTCAATCAGCCCCAGCATTTT

J gene: TRBJ2-5
D gene: -
V gene: TRBV6-5
clone size: few
CDR3 protein: CASSFGFTPAETQYF
CDR3 DNA: TGTGCCAGCAGTTTTGGCTTCACCCCGGCGGAGACCCAGTACTTC

J gene: TRBJ2-2
D gene: -
V gene: TRBV11-2
clone size: -
CDR3 protein: CASSFPAASGSNTGELFF
CDR3 DNA: TGTGCCAGCAGCTTCCCGGCGGCCAGCGGGTCGAACACCGGGGAGCTGTTTTTT

J gene: TRBJ1-3
D gene: TRBD1
V gene: TRBV5-1
clone size: few
CDR3 protein: CASSVDRGSGNTIYF
CDR3 DNA: TGCGCCAGCAGCGTCGACAGGGGCTCTGGAAACACCATATATTTT

J gene: TRBJ2-5
D gene: -
V gene: TRBV12-3/TRBV12-4
clone size: many
CDR3 protein: CASNEQEPQETQYF
CDR3 DNA: TGTGCCAGCAATGAGCAGGAGCCCCAAGAGACCCAGTACTTC

J gene: TRBJ1-1
D gene: -
V gene: TRBV11-2
clone size: -
CDR3 protein: CASSLMDGLNTEAFF
CDR3 DNA: TGTGCCAGCAGCCTTATGGACGGATTGAACACTGAAGCTTTCTTT

J gene: TRBJ1-5
D gene: TRBD1
V gene: TRBV12-3/TRBV12-4
clone size: many
CDR3 protein: CASSWDSRQPQHF
CDR3 DNA: TGTGCCAGCAGTTGGGACAGTCGGCAGCCCCAGCATTTT

J gene: TRBJ1-3
D gene: -
V gene: TRBV12-3/TRBV12-4
clone size: many
CDR3 protein: CASSFWGLSGNTIYF
CDR3 DNA: TGTGCCAGCAGTTTCTGGGGATTGTCCGGAAACACCATATATTTT

J gene: TRBJ2-7
D gene: TRBD1
V gene: TRBV12-3/TRBV12-4
clone size: many
CDR3 protein: CASRTGDRYEQYF
CDR3 DNA: TGTGCCAGCAGAACAGGGGATAGGTACGAGCAGTACTTC

J gene: TRBJ2-2
D gene: TRBD1
V gene: TRBV4-2
clone size: -
CDR3 protein: CASSQGTGDTGELFF
CDR3 DNA: TGTGCCAGCAGCCAAGGGACAGGGGACACCGGGGAGCTGTTTTTT

J gene: TRBJ2-7
D gene: -
V gene: TRBV28
clone size: many
CDR3 protein: CASTANSYEQYF
CDR3 DNA: TGTGCCAGCACCGCCAACTCCTACGAGCAGTACTTC

J gene: TRBJ1-1
D gene: -
V gene: TRBV20-1
clone size: many
CDR3 protein: CSARDPRRGAEAFF
CDR3 DNA: TGCAGTGCTAGAGACCCCCGGCGAGGGGCTGAAGCTTTCTTT

J gene: TRBJ2-2
D gene: -
V gene: TRBV3-1
clone size: few
CDR3 protein: CASSRNSEGELFF
CDR3 DNA: TGTGCCAGCAGCCGAAATAGTGAAGGGGAGCTGTTTTTT

J gene: TRBJ1-2
D gene: TRBD1
V gene: TRBV19
clone size: -
CDR3 protein: CASKADRGNYGYTF
CDR3 DNA: TGTGCCAGCAAAGCAGACAGGGGAAACTATGGCTACACCTTC

J gene: TRBJ1-2
D gene: -
V gene: TRBV2
clone size: many
CDR3 protein: CASRPRDSGLYGYTF
CDR3 DNA: TGTGCCAGCAGACCCCGGGACTCCGGGCTCTATGGCTACACCTTC